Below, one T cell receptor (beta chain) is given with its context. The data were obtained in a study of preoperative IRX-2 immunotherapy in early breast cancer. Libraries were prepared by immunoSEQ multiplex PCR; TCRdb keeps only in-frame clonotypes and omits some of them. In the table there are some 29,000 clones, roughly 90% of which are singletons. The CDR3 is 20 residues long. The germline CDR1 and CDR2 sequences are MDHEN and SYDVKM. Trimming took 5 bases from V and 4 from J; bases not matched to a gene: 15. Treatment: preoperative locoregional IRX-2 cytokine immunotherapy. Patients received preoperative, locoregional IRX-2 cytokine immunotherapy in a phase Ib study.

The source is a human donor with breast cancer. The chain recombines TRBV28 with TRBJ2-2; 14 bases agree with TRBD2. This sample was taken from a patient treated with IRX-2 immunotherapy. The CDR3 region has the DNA TGTGCCAGCAGTCCCTCGGGACAGGGACTAGCGGGAGTGTTCACCGGGGAGCTGTTTTTT. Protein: CASSPSGQGLAGVFTGELFF.